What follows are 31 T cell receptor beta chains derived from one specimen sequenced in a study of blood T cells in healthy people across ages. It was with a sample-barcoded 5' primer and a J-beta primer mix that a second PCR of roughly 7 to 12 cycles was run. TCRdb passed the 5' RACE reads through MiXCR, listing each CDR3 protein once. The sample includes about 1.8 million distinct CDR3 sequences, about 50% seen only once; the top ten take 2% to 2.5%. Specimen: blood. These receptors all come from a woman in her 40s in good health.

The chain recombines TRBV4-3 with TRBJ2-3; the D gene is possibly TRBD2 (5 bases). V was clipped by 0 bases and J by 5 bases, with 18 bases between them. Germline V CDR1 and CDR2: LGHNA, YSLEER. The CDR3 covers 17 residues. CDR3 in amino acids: CASSQERTQTMKDTQYF. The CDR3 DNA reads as TGCGCCAGCAGCCAAGAAAGGACTCAAACAATGAAAGATACGCAGTATTTT.

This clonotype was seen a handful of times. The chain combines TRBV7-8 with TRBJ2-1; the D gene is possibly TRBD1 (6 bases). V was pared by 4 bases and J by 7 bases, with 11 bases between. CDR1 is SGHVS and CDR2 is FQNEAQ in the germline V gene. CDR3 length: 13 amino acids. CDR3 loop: CASSSNQGNEQFF. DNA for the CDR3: TGTGCCAGCAGCTCCAACCAGGGGAATGAGCAGTTCTTC.

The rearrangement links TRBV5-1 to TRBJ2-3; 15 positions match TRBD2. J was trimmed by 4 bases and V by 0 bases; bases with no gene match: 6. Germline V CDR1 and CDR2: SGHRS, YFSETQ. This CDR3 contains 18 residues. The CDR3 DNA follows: TGCGCCAGCAGCTTGGCCTGGACTAGCGGGGGGGCCTCAGATACGCAGTATTTT. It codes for CASSLAWTSGGASDTQYF.

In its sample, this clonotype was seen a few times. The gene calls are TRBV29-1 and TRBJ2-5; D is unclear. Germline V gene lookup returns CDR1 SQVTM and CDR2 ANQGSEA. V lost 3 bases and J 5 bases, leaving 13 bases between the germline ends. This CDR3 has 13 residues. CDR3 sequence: CSVEVNSRETQYF. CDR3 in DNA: TGCAGCGTTGAGGTGAATAGCAGGGAGACCCAGTACTTC. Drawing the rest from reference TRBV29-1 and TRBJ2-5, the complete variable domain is SAVISQKPSRDICQRGTSLTIQCQVDSQVTMMFWYRQQPGQSLTLIATANQGSEATYESGFVIDKFPISRPNLTFSTLTVSNMSPEDSSIYLCSVEVNSRETQYFGPGTRLLVL.

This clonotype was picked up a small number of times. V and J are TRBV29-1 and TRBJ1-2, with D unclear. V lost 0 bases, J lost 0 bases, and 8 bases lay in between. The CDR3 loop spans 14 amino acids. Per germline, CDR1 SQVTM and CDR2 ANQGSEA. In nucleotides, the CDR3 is TGCAGCGTTGAAGACCGCGCCGCTAACTATGGCTACACCTTC. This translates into CSVEDRAANYGYTF. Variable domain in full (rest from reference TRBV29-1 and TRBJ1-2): SAVISQKPSRDICQRGTSLTIQCQVDSQVTMMFWYRQQPGQSLTLIATANQGSEATYESGFVIDKFPISRPNLTFSTLTVSNMSPEDSSIYLCSVEDRAANYGYTFGSGTRLTVV.

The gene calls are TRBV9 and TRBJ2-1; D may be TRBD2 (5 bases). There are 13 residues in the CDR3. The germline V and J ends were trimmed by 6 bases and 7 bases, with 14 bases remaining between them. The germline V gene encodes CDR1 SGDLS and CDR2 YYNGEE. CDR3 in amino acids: CASTREGKNEQFF. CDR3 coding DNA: TGTGCCAGCACCCGAGAGGGTAAGAATGAGCAGTTCTTC.

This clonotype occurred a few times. The CDR3 sequence: CSADLNRDNQPQHF. The DNA for the CDR3 is TGCAGTGCTGACCTAAACAGGGATAATCAGCCCCAGCATTTT. The J gene is TRBJ1-5, the V gene TRBV20-1, with D possibly being TRBD1 (6 bases). Per germline, CDR1 DFQATT and CDR2 SNEGSKA (reference sequence). The CDR3 is 14 amino acids. The V end lost 5 bases, the J end lost 4 bases, and 15 bases lay between the germline ends.

The CDR3 is CAISDRFLNNQPQHF. Here the CDR3 DNA reads TGTGCCATCAGTGACAGGTTCCTCAACAATCAGCCCCAGCATTTT. The gene calls are TRBV10-3 and TRBJ1-5, with unresolved D. Germline V gene sequence: CDR1 ENHRY, CDR2 SYGVKD. The V gene lost 3 bases and the J gene lost 3 bases, with 12 bases spanning the gap. The CDR3 covers 15 residues.

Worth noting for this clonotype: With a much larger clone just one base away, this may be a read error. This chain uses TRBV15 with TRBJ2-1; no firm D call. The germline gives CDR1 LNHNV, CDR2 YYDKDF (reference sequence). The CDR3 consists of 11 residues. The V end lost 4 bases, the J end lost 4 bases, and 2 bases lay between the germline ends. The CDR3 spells CATSMYNEQFF. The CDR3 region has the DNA TGTGCCACCAGCATGTACAATGAGCAGTTCTTC.

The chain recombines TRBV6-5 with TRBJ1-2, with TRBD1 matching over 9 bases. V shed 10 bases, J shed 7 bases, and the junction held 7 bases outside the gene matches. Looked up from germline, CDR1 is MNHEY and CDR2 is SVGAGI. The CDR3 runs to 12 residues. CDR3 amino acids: CATRTGVGGYTF. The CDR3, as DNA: TGTGCCACCAGGACAGGGGTCGGTGGCTACACCTTC.

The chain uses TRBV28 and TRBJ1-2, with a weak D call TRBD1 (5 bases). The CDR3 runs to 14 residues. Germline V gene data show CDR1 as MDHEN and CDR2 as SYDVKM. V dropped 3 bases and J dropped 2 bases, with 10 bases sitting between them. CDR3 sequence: CASSFAGINYGYTF. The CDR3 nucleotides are TGTGCCAGCAGTTTTGCAGGGATCAACTATGGCTACACCTTC.

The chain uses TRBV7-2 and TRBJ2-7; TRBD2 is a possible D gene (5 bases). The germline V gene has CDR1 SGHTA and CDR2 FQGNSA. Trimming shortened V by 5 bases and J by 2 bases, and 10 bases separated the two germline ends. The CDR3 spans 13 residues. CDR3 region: CASSQRAPYEQYF. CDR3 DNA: TGTGCCAGCAGCCAGAGGGCCCCCTACGAGCAGTACTTC. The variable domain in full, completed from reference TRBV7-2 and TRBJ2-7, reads GAGVSQSPSNKVTEKGKDVELRCDPISGHTALYWYRQSLGQGLEFLIYFQGNSAPDKSGLPSDRFSAERTGGSVSTLTIQRTQQEDSAVYLCASSQRAPYEQYFGPGTRLTVT.

The CDR3 is CASSPSSRGNEQFF. In DNA form, the CDR3 reads TGTGCCAGCAGCCCCTCTAGTCGGGGCAATGAGCAGTTCTTC. The J gene is TRBJ2-1, the V gene TRBV12-3 or TRBV12-4; a possible D gene is TRBD2 (5 bases). V was clipped by 6 bases and J by 6 bases, with 15 bases between them. This CDR3 contains 14 residues.

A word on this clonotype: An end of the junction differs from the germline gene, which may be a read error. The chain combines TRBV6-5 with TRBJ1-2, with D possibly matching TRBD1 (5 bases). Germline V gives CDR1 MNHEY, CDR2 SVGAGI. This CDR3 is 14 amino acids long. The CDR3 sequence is CASSDSPTGYGYTF. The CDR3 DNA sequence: TGTGCCAGCAGTGACTCGCCTACAGGTTATGGCTACACCTTC.

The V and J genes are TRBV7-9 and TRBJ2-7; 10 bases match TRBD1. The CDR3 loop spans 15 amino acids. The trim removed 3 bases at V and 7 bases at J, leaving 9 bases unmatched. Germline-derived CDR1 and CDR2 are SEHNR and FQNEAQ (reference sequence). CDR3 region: CASSFAGTGEWEQYF. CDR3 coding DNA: TGTGCCAGCAGCTTTGCTGGGACAGGGGAATGGGAGCAGTACTTC.

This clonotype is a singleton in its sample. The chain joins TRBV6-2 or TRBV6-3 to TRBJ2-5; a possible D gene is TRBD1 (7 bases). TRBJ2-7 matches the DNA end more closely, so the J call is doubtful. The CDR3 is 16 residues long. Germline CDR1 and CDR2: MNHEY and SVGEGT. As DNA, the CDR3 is TGTGCCAGCAGTTACCCTGGCAGGAGGGGACAGAACGAGCAGTACTTC. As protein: CASSYPGRRGQNEQYF.

The CDR3 loop is CASIKSTGDGYTF. In DNA, the CDR3 is TGTGCCAGCATAAAGTCGACAGGGGATGGCTACACCTTC. The rearrangement joins TRBV7-9 to TRBJ1-2; 8 bases match TRBD1. Trimming removed 7 bases from V and 6 bases from J; junction bases left unmatched: 7. The CDR3 is made up of 13 amino acids. The germline V gene encodes CDR1 SEHNR and CDR2 FQNEAQ (reference sequence).

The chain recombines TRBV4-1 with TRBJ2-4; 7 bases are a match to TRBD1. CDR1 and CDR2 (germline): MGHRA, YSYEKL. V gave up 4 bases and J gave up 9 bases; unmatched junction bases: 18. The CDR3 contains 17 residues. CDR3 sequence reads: CASSLLPTGQSTGIQYF. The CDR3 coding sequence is TGCGCCAGCAGCCTCCTTCCCACGGGACAGTCTACAGGCATTCAGTACTTC.

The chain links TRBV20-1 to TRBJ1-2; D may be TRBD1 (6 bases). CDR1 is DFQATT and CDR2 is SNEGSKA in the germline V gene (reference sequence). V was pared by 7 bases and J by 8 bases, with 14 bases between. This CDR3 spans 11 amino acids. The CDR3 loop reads CSGEQGGGYTF. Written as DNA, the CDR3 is TGCAGTGGTGAACAGGGCGGCGGCTACACCTTC.

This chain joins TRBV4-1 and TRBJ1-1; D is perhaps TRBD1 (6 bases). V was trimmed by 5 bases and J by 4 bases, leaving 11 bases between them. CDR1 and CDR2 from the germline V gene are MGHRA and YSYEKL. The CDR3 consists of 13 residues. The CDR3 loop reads CASSYRVSTEAFF. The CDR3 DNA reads TGCGCCAGCAGCTACAGGGTGAGCACTGAAGCTTTCTTT.

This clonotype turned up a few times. CDR3 sequence (DNA): TGTGCCAGCAGCGTAGCTGTGGAAGCGGGGGGCAAAGAGACCCAGTACTTC. It specifies CASSVAVEAGGKETQYF. The chain recombines TRBV9 with TRBJ2-5; TRBD2 matches at 9 bases. CDR1 is SGDLS, CDR2 YYNGEE, per germline. This CDR3 contains 17 residues. The ends lost 0 bases at V and 3 bases at J; junction bases unmatched: 9.

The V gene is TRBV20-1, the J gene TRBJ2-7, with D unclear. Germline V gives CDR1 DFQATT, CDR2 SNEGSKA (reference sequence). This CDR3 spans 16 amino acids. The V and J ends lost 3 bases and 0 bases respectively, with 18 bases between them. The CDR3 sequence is CSASLINSRPSYEQYF. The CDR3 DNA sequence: TGCAGTGCTAGCCTCATTAATTCCCGACCCTCCTACGAGCAGTACTTC.

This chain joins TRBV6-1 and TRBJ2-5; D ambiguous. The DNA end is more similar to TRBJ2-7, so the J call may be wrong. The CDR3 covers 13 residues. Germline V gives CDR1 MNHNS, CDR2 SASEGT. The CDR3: CASMAAYSYEQYF. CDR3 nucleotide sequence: TGTGCCAGCATGGCCGCATACTCCTACGAGCAGTACTTC.

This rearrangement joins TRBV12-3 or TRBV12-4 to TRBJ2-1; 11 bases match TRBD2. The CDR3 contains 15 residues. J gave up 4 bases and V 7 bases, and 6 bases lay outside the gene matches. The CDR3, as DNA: TGTGCCAGCAATATAGCGGGGGGGACTTACAATGAGCAGTTCTTC. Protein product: CASNIAGGTYNEQFF.

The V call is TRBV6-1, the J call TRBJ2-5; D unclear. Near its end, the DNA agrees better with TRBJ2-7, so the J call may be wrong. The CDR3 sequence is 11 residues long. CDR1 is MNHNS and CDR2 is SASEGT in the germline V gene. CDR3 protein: CASQSVHEQYF. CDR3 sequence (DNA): TGTGCCAGCCAGTCCGTGCACGAGCAGTACTTC.

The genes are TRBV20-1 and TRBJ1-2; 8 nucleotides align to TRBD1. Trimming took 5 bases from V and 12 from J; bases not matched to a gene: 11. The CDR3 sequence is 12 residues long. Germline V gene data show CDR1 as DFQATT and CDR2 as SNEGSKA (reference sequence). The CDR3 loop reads CSADLQGQANTF. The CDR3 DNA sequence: TGCAGTGCTGACCTTCAGGGACAGGCCAACACCTTC.

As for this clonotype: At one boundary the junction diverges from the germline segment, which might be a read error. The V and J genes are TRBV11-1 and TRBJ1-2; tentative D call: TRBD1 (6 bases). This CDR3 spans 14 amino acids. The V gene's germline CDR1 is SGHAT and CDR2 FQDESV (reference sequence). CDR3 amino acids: CASSLAGQHYSYTF. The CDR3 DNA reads TGTGCCAGCAGCCTTGCAGGACAGCACTATAGCTACACCTTC.

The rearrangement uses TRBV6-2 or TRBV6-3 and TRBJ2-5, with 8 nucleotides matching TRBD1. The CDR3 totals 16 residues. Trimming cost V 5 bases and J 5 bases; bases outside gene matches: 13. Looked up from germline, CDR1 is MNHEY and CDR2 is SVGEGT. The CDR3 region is CASSTGTGGKRETQYF. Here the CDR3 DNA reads TGTGCCAGCAGTACCGGGACAGGAGGAAAGCGGGAGACCCAGTACTTC.

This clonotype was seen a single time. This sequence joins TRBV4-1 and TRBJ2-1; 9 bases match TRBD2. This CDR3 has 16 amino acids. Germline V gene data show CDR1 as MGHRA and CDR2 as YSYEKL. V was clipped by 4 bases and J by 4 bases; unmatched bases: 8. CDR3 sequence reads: CASSPKRTSEYNEQFF. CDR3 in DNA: TGCGCCAGCAGCCCAAAGAGGACTAGCGAGTACAATGAGCAGTTCTTC.

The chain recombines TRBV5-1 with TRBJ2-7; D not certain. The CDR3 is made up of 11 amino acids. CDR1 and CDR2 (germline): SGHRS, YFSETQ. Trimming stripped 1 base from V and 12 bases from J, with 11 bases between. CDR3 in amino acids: CASSLNSGTYF. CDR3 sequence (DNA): TGCGCCAGCAGCTTGAACTCGGGTACGTACTTC.

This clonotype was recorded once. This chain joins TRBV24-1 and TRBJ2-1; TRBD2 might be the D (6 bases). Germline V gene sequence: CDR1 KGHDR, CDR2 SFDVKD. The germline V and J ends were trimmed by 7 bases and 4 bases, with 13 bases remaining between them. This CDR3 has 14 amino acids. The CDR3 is CATRSGQKYNEQFF. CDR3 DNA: TGTGCCACCAGAAGCGGGCAAAAATACAATGAGCAGTTCTTC.